A single sample gave rise to the 26 T cell receptor beta chains below, sequenced in a study of response to subunit inactivated influenza vaccine. In TCRdb, the RT-PCR reads were re-called with MiXCR into one record per CDR3 protein. The sample has about 540,000 distinct CDR3 sequences, around 21% seen once; the top ten hold about 3%. These same records also appear under a second study, on T cells expressing NK-cell markers. According to that study: In generating TCR beta cDNA, 5'RACE template switching with UMIs was used.

This sample comprised CD4+ T cells sorted from PBMCs, obtained 12 days after vaccination. The receptor source for this set is a middle-aged man who received an inactivated influenza vaccine.

This clonotype was picked up a small number of times. The chain has TRBV20-1 and TRBJ1-6; D perhaps matches TRBD1 (6 bases). There are 17 residues in the CDR3. V was shortened by 6 bases and J by 4 bases, with 22 bases between the two germline ends. Germline V CDR1 and CDR2: DFQATT, SNEGSKA (reference sequence). CDR3 nucleotide sequence: TGCAGTGCCGCGGAAAGTACAGGGATTTCGTATAATTCACCCCTCCACTTT. Its protein product is CSAAESTGISYNSPLHF.

The chain employs TRBV7-9 and TRBJ2-1, with TRBD1 identical over 7 bases. Germline values: CDR1 SEHNR, CDR2 FQNEAQ (reference sequence). Germline trimming cut 5 bases from V and 6 bases from J; bases unmatched to any gene: 13. The length of the CDR3 is 16 residues. As DNA, the CDR3 is TGTGCCAGCAGCCCCTTAAACAGGGGAGTCATCAATGAGCAGTTCTTC. The encoded protein is CASSPLNRGVINEQFF.

At least ten counts were recorded for this clonotype. The V and J genes are TRBV29-1 and TRBJ2-3; D unclear. Germline CDR1 SQVTM, CDR2 ANQGSEA. Trimming stripped 3 bases from V and 2 bases from J, with 6 bases between. The CDR3 is made up of 12 amino acids. CDR3 nucleotide sequence: TGCAGCGTTGACCCCTCCACAGATACGCAGTATTTT. Residues: CSVDPSTDTQYF.

This clonotype was counted a few times. This chain connects TRBV6-1 to TRBJ2-1; D not certain. The CDR3 runs 17 residues. Germline V gene sequence: CDR1 MNHNS, CDR2 SASEGT. V dropped 2 bases and J dropped 0 bases, with 14 bases sitting between them. In DNA, the CDR3 is TGTGCCAGCAGTGAACGGGCCGCGCCAAGCTCCTACAATGAGCAGTTCTTC. Protein sequence: CASSERAAPSSYNEQFF.

The rearrangement links TRBV5-5 to TRBJ2-7; D may match TRBD1 or TRBD2 (7 bases each). This CDR3 spans 15 amino acids. Germline CDR1 and CDR2: SGHKS and YYEKEE (reference sequence). Trimming cost V 4 bases and J 0 bases, with 14 bases left between them. This chain's CDR3 is CASSPQGGASYEQYF. In DNA form, the CDR3 reads TGTGCCAGCAGCCCCCAGGGGGGGGCCTCCTACGAGCAGTACTTC.

This clonotype was counted between two and nine times. The chain carries TRBV3-1 and TRBJ2-5, with D hard to call. CDR1 and CDR2 from the germline V gene are LGHDT and YNNKEL (reference sequence). Trimming stripped 8 bases from V and 1 base from J, with 2 bases between. The CDR3 has 10 amino acids. The CDR3 DNA reads as TGTGCCAGCGCCCAAGAGACCCAGTACTTC. Translating it yields CASAQETQYF.

The sample holds many counts of this clonotype. The chain joins TRBV5-6 to TRBJ2-2; 12 bases match TRBD2. Germline CDR1 is SGHDT and CDR2 is YYEEEE. The CDR3 consists of 15 residues. J was trimmed by 6 bases and V by 4 bases; bases with no gene match: 4. CDR3 sequence reads: CASSRLAGEAGELFF. The CDR3 region has the DNA TGTGCCAGCAGCCGACTAGCGGGAGAAGCCGGGGAGCTGTTTTTT. Complete variable domain (other parts from reference TRBV5-6 and TRBJ2-2): DAGVTQSPTHLIKTRGQQVTLRCSPKSGHDTVSWYQQALGQGPQFIFQYYEEEERQRGNFPDRFSGHQFPNYSSELNVNALLLGDSALYLCASSRLAGEAGELFFGEGSRLTVL.

A few counts support this clonotype. This CDR3 reads CASILLGAGELFF. The CDR3 coding sequence is TGTGCCAGCATTCTTTTGGGGGCCGGGGAGCTGTTTTTT. The J gene is TRBJ2-2, the V gene TRBV12-3 or TRBV12-4, with D possibly being TRBD1 or TRBD2 (5 bases each). V was cut by 7 bases and J by 6 bases, with 12 bases left in between. The CDR3 is made up of 13 amino acids.

This clonotype showed up just a few times. The rearrangement links TRBV12-3 or TRBV12-4 to TRBJ2-3, with D unresolved. V lost 2 bases and J 1 base, leaving 16 bases between the germline ends. CDR3 length equals 17 residues. CDR3 region: CASSLRRVGRGTDTQYF. Here the CDR3 DNA reads TGTGCCAGCAGTTTAAGACGGGTTGGAAGGGGCACAGATACGCAGTATTTT.

In its sample, this clonotype was seen a few times. The chain recombines TRBV28 with TRBJ2-7; possible D gene TRBD2, 5 bases. V lost 4 bases, J lost 1 base, and 8 bases lay in between. Germline CDR1 reads MDHEN; CDR2 reads SYDVKM. The CDR3 is 13 amino acids. The CDR3 reads CASSSGWSYEQYF. In DNA, the CDR3 is TGTGCCAGCAGTTCGGGGTGGTCCTACGAGCAGTACTTC.

This chain connects TRBV7-2 to TRBJ2-2, with D tentatively TRBD1 or TRBD2 (5 bases each). CDR3 length: 14 residues. The V end was cut by 6 bases, the J end by 6 bases, with 14 bases between. Germline assignment: CDR1 SGHTA and CDR2 FQGNSA. CDR3 coding DNA: TGTGCCAGCAGTCGGGACCCACGCGCCGGGGAGCTGTTTTTT. Protein product: CASSRDPRAGELFF.

As for this clonotype: At one end, the junction sequence differs from germline, possibly due to a read error. The chain carries TRBV20-1 and TRBJ2-5; a possible D gene is TRBD2 (7 bases). CDR3 length equals 8 residues. The V gene's germline CDR1 is DFQATT and CDR2 SNEGSKA (reference sequence). This CDR3 is CSATEGGF. The CDR3 DNA reads as TGCAGTGCTACCGAGGGGGGGTTC.

The rearrangement joins TRBV7-2 to TRBJ1-1; D might be TRBD1 (6 bases). The V and J ends lost 5 bases and 0 bases respectively, with 16 bases between them. The CDR3 extends over 16 amino acids. Germline V CDR1 and CDR2: SGHTA, FQGNSA. The CDR3 here is CASSPRQAIMNTEAFF. CDR3 DNA: TGTGCCAGCAGCCCAAGACAGGCCATCATGAACACTGAAGCTTTCTTT. The full variable domain, its missing parts supplied by reference TRBV7-2 and TRBJ1-1, is GAGVSQSPSNKVTEKGKDVELRCDPISGHTALYWYRQSLGQGLEFLIYFQGNSAPDKSGLPSDRFSAERTGGSVSTLTIQRTQQEDSAVYLCASSPRQAIMNTEAFFGQGTRLTVV.

The chain is built from TRBV12-3 or TRBV12-4 and TRBJ2-1; TRBD1 aligns across 10 bases. The CDR3 has 15 residues. The V and J ends lost 7 bases and 10 bases, in that order; junction bases with no gene match: 13. CDR3 sequence: CASTQRTGGNTEQFF. In nucleotides, the CDR3 is TGTGCCAGCACCCAAAGGACAGGGGGGAATACAGAGCAGTTCTTC.

In its sample, this clonotype was seen a few times. This rearrangement joins TRBV20-1 to TRBJ2-5, with D tentatively TRBD2 (6 bases). Germline V CDR1 and CDR2: DFQATT, SNEGSKA (reference sequence). The CDR3 spans 13 residues. V lost 3 bases to trimming and J lost 5 bases, with 13 bases between them. As DNA, the CDR3 is TGCAGTGCTAGGCGGGGCCCAGTCGAGACCCAGTACTTC. This encodes CSARRGPVETQYF.

The chain carries TRBV20-1 and TRBJ2-7; D is possibly TRBD2 (5 bases). The CDR3 length is 13 residues. Per germline, CDR1 DFQATT and CDR2 SNEGSKA (reference sequence). The germline V and J ends were trimmed by 6 bases and 0 bases, with 12 bases remaining between them. CDR3 DNA sequence: TGCAGTGCCGTGCATAGCGACTCCTACGAGCAGTACTTC. Protein sequence: CSAVHSDSYEQYF.

This sequence joins TRBV5-1 and TRBJ2-7, with D possibly TRBD2 on 6 matching bases. Germline V gene sequence: CDR1 SGHRS, CDR2 YFSETQ. Trimming removed 4 bases from V and 3 bases from J, with 14 bases in between. The CDR3 covers 14 residues. Written as DNA, the CDR3 is TGCGCCAGCAGCAAGGACTACGAAGTCTACGAGCAGTACTTC. Translation gives CASSKDYEVYEQYF.

This clonotype was seen a handful of times. The rearrangement links TRBV12-5 to TRBJ2-2; TRBD1 or TRBD2 may be the D gene (5 bases each). The V gene lost 5 bases and the J gene lost 2 bases, with 12 bases spanning the gap. The CDR3 spans 15 residues. Germline V gene lookup returns CDR1 LGHNT and CDR2 FRNRAP. In nucleotides, the CDR3 is TGTGCTAGTGGTCCCGGGACGGGAAACACCGGGGAGCTGTTTTTT. This sequence encodes CASGPGTGNTGELFF. The full variable domain, its missing parts supplied by reference TRBV12-5 and TRBJ2-2, is DARVTQTPRHKVTEMGQEVTMRCQPILGHNTVFWYRQTMMQGLELLAYFRNRAPLDDSGMPKDRFSAEMPDATLATLKIQPSEPRDSAVYFCASGPGTGNTGELFFGEGSRLTVL.

This clonotype has a single count. The V and J genes are TRBV6-1 and TRBJ2-1; D is perhaps TRBD1 (6 bases). CDR1 and CDR2 (germline): MNHNS, SASEGT. V was cut by 3 bases and J by 4 bases, with 10 bases left in between. The CDR3 runs 14 residues. The CDR3 DNA follows: TGTGCCAGCAGTGATACAGGGCGATACAATGAGCAGTTCTTC. Amino acids: CASSDTGRYNEQFF.

In this sample, this clonotype turned up a few times. The rearrangement links TRBV4-1 to TRBJ1-1; D is possibly TRBD1 (6 bases). This CDR3 is built from 15 residues. V was shortened by 4 bases and J by 3 bases, with 15 bases between the two germline ends. Looked up from germline, CDR1 is MGHRA and CDR2 is YSYEKL. The CDR3: CASSLTAGADTEAFF. CDR3 DNA: TGCGCCAGCAGCCTGACAGCAGGGGCGGACACTGAAGCTTTCTTT.

V gene TRBV11-2 combines with J gene TRBJ2-7; the D gene is possibly TRBD2 (5 bases). The germline V gene has CDR1 SGHAT and CDR2 FQNNGV. Trimming took off 4 bases at V and 0 bases at J, with 10 bases between the two ends. The CDR3 runs 14 residues. The CDR3 loop is CASSSSSDSYEQYF. For the CDR3, the DNA is TGTGCCAGCAGCTCTAGTAGCGACTCCTACGAGCAGTACTTC. The entire variable domain, with the rest obtained from reference TRBV11-2 and TRBJ2-7, is as follows: EAGVAQSPRYKIIEKRQSVAFWCNPISGHATLYWYQQILGQGPKLLIQFQNNGVVDDSQLPKDRFSAERLKGVDSTLKIQPAKLEDSAVYLCASSSSSDSYEQYFGPGTRLTVT.

This sequence joins TRBV28 and TRBJ2-1, with D perhaps matching TRBD1 or TRBD2 (6 bases each). CDR3 length: 15 residues. Trimming removed 6 bases at V and 4 bases at J, with 16 bases between. Germline-derived CDR1 and CDR2 are MDHEN and SYDVKM. The CDR3 nucleotides are TGTGCCAGCAGCCCGCCCGGGGGCGGATACAATGAGCAGTTCTTC. Protein product: CASSPPGGGYNEQFF.

The genes are TRBV10-3 and TRBJ2-1, with a possible D match to TRBD1 (6 bases). From germline, CDR1 is ENHRY and CDR2 SYGVKD. The CDR3 sequence is 12 residues long. Trimming pared 11 bases from V and 10 bases from J, leaving 18 bases between. In nucleotides, the CDR3 is TGTGCCGGGACACAGGGAGACGGAGAGCAGTTCTTC. This encodes CAGTQGDGEQFF.

The chain is built from TRBV13 and TRBJ2-3; no firm D call. Germline assignment: CDR1 PRHDT and CDR2 FYEKMQ (reference sequence). The length of the CDR3 is 12 residues. V was trimmed by 4 bases and J by 4 bases, leaving 6 bases between them. The chain's CDR3 is CASSSVADTQYF. Written as DNA, the CDR3 is TGTGCCAGCAGCTCCGTTGCAGATACGCAGTATTTT.

This chain joins TRBV7-3 and TRBJ2-3; D remains unclear. This CDR3 contains 14 residues. Per the germline V gene, CDR1 is SGHTA and CDR2 is FQGTGA. Trimming cost V 5 bases and J 1 base, with 10 bases left between them. CDR3 sequence (DNA): TGTGCCAGCAGCCCCCAGCAGGGCACAGATACGCAGTATTTT. The encoded protein is CASSPQQGTDTQYF.

This clonotype was detected a few times. The chain has TRBV12-3 or TRBV12-4 and TRBJ1-3, with D tentatively TRBD1 (6 bases). The CDR3 extends over 16 amino acids. V lost 4 bases and J 4 bases, leaving 17 bases between the germline ends. As DNA, the CDR3 is TGTGCCAGCAGTTCTTTCTACGGGACAACCGGAAACACCATATATTTT. Encoded protein: CASSSFYGTTGNTIYF.